This entry lists 10 T cell receptor beta chains sequenced from one sample in a study of CD4 T cells in relation to SARS-CoV-2 and coronaviruses. Profiling relied on immunoSEQ multiplex PCR, and the TCRdb table lists in-frame clones only, not all of them. The sample holds under 20,000 clones, approximately 80% seen once. Antigens for these TCRs are unknown. Unexposed donor CD4+ T cells date from 2011-2018, before the COVID-19 pandemic. After ten to eleven days of culture, CD4+ T cells were isolated. Sample: CD4+ T cells from PBMCs, cultured in vitro. These receptors were collected from a human donor in good health.

The chain couples TRBV13 to TRBJ2-7; 8 bases agree with TRBD2. Losses at the gene ends were 5 bases for V and 1 base for J; bases not matched to a gene: 7. The CDR3 totals 15 residues. CDR1 is PRHDT and CDR2 is FYEKMQ in the germline V gene (reference sequence). The CDR3 nucleotides are TGTGCCAGCAGCCCCCGATTAGCGGGATCCTACGAGCAGTACTTC. Its protein is CASSPRLAGSYEQYF.

This clone was counted only a few times. The rearrangement links TRBV12-3 or TRBV12-4 to TRBJ1-2; TRBD1 aligns across 9 bases. Unmatched junction bases numbered 4, after V lost 7 bases and J lost 7 bases. The CDR3 has 12 amino acids. In DNA form, the CDR3 reads TGTGCCAGCAATACAGGGGGCCTTGGCTACACCTTC. Translated, it gives CASNTGGLGYTF.

The table lists this clone with a few counts. This chain uses TRBV5-1 with TRBJ2-2, with 9 bases that match TRBD2. V gave up 4 bases and J gave up 1 base; unmatched junction bases: 8. This CDR3 has 17 residues. From germline, CDR1 is SGHRS and CDR2 YFSETQ. The CDR3 DNA reads TGCGCCAGCAGCCGGGGACTAGCCGTCCAGAACACCGGGGAGCTGTTTTTT. Translated, it gives CASSRGLAVQNTGELFF.

This clone was seen a few times. The chain employs TRBV19 and TRBJ2-6; the D gene is possibly TRBD1 (5 bases). The CDR3 contains 15 residues. Looked up from germline, CDR1 is LNHDA and CDR2 is SQIVND (reference sequence). V lost 6 bases and J 1 base, leaving 10 bases between the germline ends. CDR3 nucleotide sequence: TGTGCCAGTAGACAACAGGTGTCTGGGGCCAACGTCCTGACTTTC. This codes for CASRQQVSGANVLTF.

The chain recombines TRBV28 with TRBJ2-1; 8 nucleotides line up with TRBD2. The junction had 15 bases not matched to a gene; V was cut back by 6 bases and J by 5 bases. The V gene's germline CDR1 is MDHEN and CDR2 SYDVKM. This CDR3 is 17 amino acids long. The CDR3 region is CASSQMIRVGRDNEQFF. The CDR3 DNA is TGTGCCAGCAGCCAGATGATCAGGGTCGGGAGGGACAATGAGCAGTTCTTC.

J is TRBJ2-2 and V is TRBV5-1; maybe TRBD1 (5 bases). Trimming stripped 8 bases from V and 1 base from J, with 15 bases between. From germline, CDR1 is SGHRS and CDR2 YFSETQ. This CDR3 has 15 residues. CDR3 sequence (DNA): TGCGCCAGTACCTTGACAGCCTTGAACACCGGGGAGCTGTTTTTT. It encodes CASTLTALNTGELFF.

CDR3: CASSDRTSGANVLTF. DNA of the CDR3: TGTGCCAGTAGTGACAGGACCTCTGGGGCCAACGTCCTGACTTTC. The chain combines TRBV19 with TRBJ2-6, with a possible D match to TRBD1 (6 bases). V lost 5 bases and J 0 bases, leaving 8 bases between the germline ends. The CDR3 is 15 residues long. Germline-derived CDR1 and CDR2 are LNHDA and SQIVND (reference sequence).

The V and J genes are TRBV4-1 and TRBJ2-7; possible D gene TRBD1, 6 bases. This CDR3 has 18 residues. The germline gives CDR1 MGHRA, CDR2 YSYEKL. Trimming took off 0 bases at V and 6 bases at J, with 24 bases between the two ends. The CDR3 nucleotides are TGCGCCAGCAGCCAAGATTCCGGATTAGGGACAAAGAACGGCGAGCAGTACTTC. Translation: CASSQDSGLGTKNGEQYF.

This clone showed up just a few times. The rearrangement joins TRBV7-3 to TRBJ2-1, with D possibly being TRBD2 (5 bases). Trimming removed 6 bases at V and 11 bases at J, with 17 bases between. The germline V gene has CDR1 SGHTA and CDR2 FQGTGA. CDR3 size: 13 residues. Here the CDR3 reads CASSPRGLNQQFF. Written as DNA, the CDR3 is TGTGCCAGCAGTCCTCGCGGACTCAACCAGCAGTTCTTC.

The CDR3 is CATSVDAGNTQYF. Written as DNA, the CDR3 is TGTGCCACCAGTGTAGACGCAGGGAATACGCAGTATTTT. V gene TRBV24-1 combines with J gene TRBJ2-3, with D maybe TRBD1 (5 bases). V lost 5 bases to trimming and J lost 7 bases, with 12 bases between them. Germline CDR1 reads KGHDR; CDR2 reads SFDVKD. This CDR3 contains 13 residues.